This is a list of T cell receptor beta chains from one sample in a study of low-dose radiotherapy and immunotherapy resistance in tumors. TCRdb redid the calling of the reads with MiXCR, one entry per CDR3 protein. This sample has tens of thousands of distinct CDR3 sequences, with 9.4% found just once. The sequenced sample was PBMCs, obtained before treatment. These receptors originate from a male donor with prostate cancer. CDR3s include the opening cysteine and the closing phenylalanine or tryptophan. The D gene is left open where the match is weak. For some rows the clone size is stated as once, few or many, or as a class when expanded; others skip it.

TRBJ1-5,TRBV4-1,.,many,14,TGCGCCAGCAGCCAAGCGGGGGTTAATCAGCCCCAGCATTTT,CASSQAGVNQPQHF
TRBJ2-2,TRBV9,.,.,14,TGTGCCAGCAGCGTACGAGTGAACACCGGGGAGCTGTTTTTT,CASSVRVNTGELFF
TRBJ2-2,TRBV5-4,TRBD2,many,17,TGTGCCAGCAGCTTGCTAGCGGGAGGGTCGAACACCGGGGAGCTGTTTTTT,CASSLLAGGSNTGELFF
TRBJ2-3,TRBV7-6,TRBD2,few,16,TGTGCCAGCAGCTCTCTACTAGCGGGAGGTCGAGATACGCAGTATTTT,CASSSLLAGGRDTQYF
TRBJ2-7,TRBV28,TRBD1,few,14,TGTGCCAGCAGTCTCCAACAGGGGGCGAACGAGCAGTACTTC,CASSLQQGANEQYF
TRBJ2-1,TRBV27,.,many,15,TGTGCCAGCAGTCTCACAACAGGGCTCTACAATGAGCAGTTCTTC,CASSLTTGLYNEQFF
TRBJ2-6,TRBV5-1,.,many,15,TGCGCCAGCCGGGACTTCTCTTCTGGGGCCAACGTCCTGACTTTC,CASRDFSSGANVLTF
TRBJ1-6,TRBV6-6,.,many,14,TGTGCCAGCAGTTCCTCAGGCGTTGGGTCACCCCTCCACTTT,CASSSSGVGSPLHF
TRBJ2-5,TRBV5-1,TRBD1,many,15,TGCGCCAGCAGCACTGGACAGGGAAGAACGGAGACCCAGTACTTC,CASSTGQGRTETQYF
TRBJ2-1,TRBV29-1,TRBD2,.,13,TGCAGCGGTGGACTAGCGCCCTCAGGGGGGCAGTTCTTC,CSGGLAPSGGQFF
TRBJ2-3,TRBV11-2,TRBD2,many,15,TGTGCCAGCACCTTTTCGGGAGGGCCCACAGATACGCAGTATTTT,CASTFSGGPTDTQYF
TRBJ1-1,TRBV27,TRBD1,many,12,TGTGCCAGCAGTTGGAACAGGGGTGTAGCTTTCTTT,CASSWNRGVAFF
TRBJ2-6,TRBV6-1,TRBD1,many,21,TGTGCCAGCAGTGAAATATTCGGTTATGGGACAGGGGGCGCCAGGCCCAACGTCCTGACTTTC,CASSEIFGYGTGGARPNVLTF
TRBJ2-3,TRBV7-8,.,many,13,TGTGCCAGCAGCTTCAGGGGAGAAAATACGCAGTATTTT,CASSFRGENTQYF
TRBJ1-2,TRBV12-3/TRBV12-4,TRBD1,many,11,TGTGCCAGCAGCTCAGGGGGTGGCTACACCTTC,CASSSGGGYTF
TRBJ2-3,TRBV12-5,.,many,13,TGTGCTAGTGGTTTCCAGGGGCCAGATACGCAGTATTTT,CASGFQGPDTQYF
TRBJ2-5,TRBV6-5,.,many,15,TGTGCCAGCAGTTACTCTGGGGGGCGACAAGAGACCCAGTACTTC,CASSYSGGRQETQYF
TRBJ1-1,TRBV6-5,.,many,14,TGTGCCAGCAGGTCACCAAGGGGGAACACTGAAGCTTTCTTT,CASRSPRGNTEAFF
TRBJ1-2,TRBV19,.,.,14,TGTGCCAGTAGTTCTTTGACAGGTTCTAAGGGCTACACCTTC,CASSSLTGSKGYTF
TRBJ2-4,TRBV9,.,many,15,TGTGCCAGCAGCGTTTTAGGGGAGGCCAAAAACATTCAGTACTTC,CASSVLGEAKNIQYF
TRBJ2-7,TRBV4-3,.,many,13,TGCGCCAGCAGCCAAGAGCTAAGGGCCGAGCAGTACTTC,CASSQELRAEQYF
TRBJ2-1,TRBV7-3,TRBD2,.,14,TGTGCCAGCAGCTCGGGACTAGCGCTCAATGAGCAGTTCTTC,CASSSGLALNEQFF
TRBJ2-2,TRBV18,TRBD2,many,17,TGTGCCAGCTCACCCCCTCTATTAGCGGGAAACACCGGGGAGCTGTTTTTT,CASSPPLLAGNTGELFF
TRBJ1-1,TRBV28,.,many,13,TGTGCCAGCAGCCTTAAACAGGGTACTGAAGCTTTCTTT,CASSLKQGTEAFF
TRBJ2-2,TRBV19,TRBD1,many,14,TGTGCCAGCGACAGGGGGCGTCGGACCGGGGAGCTGTTTTTT,CASDRGRRTGELFF
TRBJ2-2,TRBV30,.,many,12,TGTGCCTGGGCGGGCTCCGGCGGGGAGCTGTTTTTT,CAWAGSGGELFF
TRBJ2-7,TRBV5-4,TRBD1,many,14,TGTGCCAGCAGCTTGGACAGGGGATCCTACGAGCAGTACTTC,CASSLDRGSYEQYF
TRBJ2-3,TRBV11-3,.,many,15,TGTGCCAGCAGCTTAGAAGGCGGCGGCTCAGATACGCAGTATTTT,CASSLEGGGSDTQYF
TRBJ2-2,TRBV20-1,.,.,13,TGCAGTGCTATGACCGACAGGTCCGGGGAGCTGTTTTTT,CSAMTDRSGELFF
TRBJ2-6,TRBV28,.,many,18,TGTGCCAGCAGTTGGTCCTGGGGTCGGGGCTCTGGGGCCAACGTCCTGACTTTC,CASSWSWGRGSGANVLTF
TRBJ1-6,TRBV5-6,TRBD1,many,14,TGTGCCAGCAGCCCGTCAGGGGGCAATTCACCCCTCCACTTT,CASSPSGGNSPLHF
TRBJ2-4,TRBV5-1,.,.,13,TGCGCCAGCAGCGGGCCTGATTCAAACATTCAGTACTTC,CASSGPDSNIQYF
TRBJ2-1,TRBV11-2,.,many,13,TGTGCCAGCAGCTTTTCTCGGGGCGGTGAGCAGTTCTTC,CASSFSRGGEQFF
TRBJ1-5,TRBV6-1,.,many,13,TGTGCCAGCAGTGAAATATGGAGGCAGCCCCAGCATTTT,CASSEIWRQPQHF